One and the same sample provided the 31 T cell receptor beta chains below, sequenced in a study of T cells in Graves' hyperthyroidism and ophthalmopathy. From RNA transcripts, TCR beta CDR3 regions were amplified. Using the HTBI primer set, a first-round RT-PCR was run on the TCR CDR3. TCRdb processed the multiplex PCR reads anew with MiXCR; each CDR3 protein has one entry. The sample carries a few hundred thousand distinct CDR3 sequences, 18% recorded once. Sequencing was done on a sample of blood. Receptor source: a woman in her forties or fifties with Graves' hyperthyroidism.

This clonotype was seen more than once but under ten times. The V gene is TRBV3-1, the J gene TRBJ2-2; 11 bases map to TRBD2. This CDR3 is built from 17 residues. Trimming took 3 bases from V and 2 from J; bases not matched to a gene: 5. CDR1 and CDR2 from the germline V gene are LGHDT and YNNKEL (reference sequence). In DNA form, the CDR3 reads TGTGCCAGCAGCCACGCAACTAGCGGGGGAAACACCGGGGAGCTGTTTTTT. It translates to CASSHATSGGNTGELFF.

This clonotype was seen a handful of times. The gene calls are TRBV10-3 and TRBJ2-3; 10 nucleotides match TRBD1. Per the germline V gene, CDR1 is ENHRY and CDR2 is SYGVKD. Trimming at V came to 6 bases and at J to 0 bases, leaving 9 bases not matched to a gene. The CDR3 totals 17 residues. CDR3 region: CAIRPLGTGESTDTQYF. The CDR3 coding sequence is TGTGCCATCAGACCCTTAGGGACAGGGGAGAGCACAGATACGCAGTATTTT.

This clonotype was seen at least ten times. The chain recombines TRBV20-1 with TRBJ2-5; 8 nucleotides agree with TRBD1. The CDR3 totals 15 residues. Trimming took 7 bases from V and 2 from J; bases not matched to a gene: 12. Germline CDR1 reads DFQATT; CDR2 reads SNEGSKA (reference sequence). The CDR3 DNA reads TGCAGTGACAAACCCGGGACAGGCATGCAAGAGACCCAGTACTTC. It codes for CSDKPGTGMQETQYF.

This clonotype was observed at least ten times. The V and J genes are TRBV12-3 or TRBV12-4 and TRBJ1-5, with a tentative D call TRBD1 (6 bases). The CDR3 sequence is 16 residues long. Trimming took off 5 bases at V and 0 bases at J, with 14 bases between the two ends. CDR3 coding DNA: TGTGCCAGCAGTCCCACTGGGGGGGCTAGCAATCAGCCCCAGCATTTT. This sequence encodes CASSPTGGASNQPQHF.

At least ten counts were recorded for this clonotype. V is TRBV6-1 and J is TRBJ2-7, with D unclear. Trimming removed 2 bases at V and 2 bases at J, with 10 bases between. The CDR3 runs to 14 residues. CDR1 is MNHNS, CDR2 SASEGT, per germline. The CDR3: CASSESLDPYEQYV. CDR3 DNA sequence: TGTGCCAGCAGTGAAAGTCTGGACCCCTACGAGCAGTACGTC.

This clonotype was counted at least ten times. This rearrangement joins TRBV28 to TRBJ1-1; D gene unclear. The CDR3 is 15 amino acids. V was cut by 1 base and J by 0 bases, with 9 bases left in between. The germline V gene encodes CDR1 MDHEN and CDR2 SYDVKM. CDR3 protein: CASSLFGFMNTEAFF. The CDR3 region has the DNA TGTGCCAGCAGTTTATTCGGGTTCATGAACACTGAAGCTTTCTTT.

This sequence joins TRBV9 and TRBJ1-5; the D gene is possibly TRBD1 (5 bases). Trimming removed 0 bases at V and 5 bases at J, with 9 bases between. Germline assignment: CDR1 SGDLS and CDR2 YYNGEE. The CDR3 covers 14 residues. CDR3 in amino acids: CASSVGTPDQPQHF. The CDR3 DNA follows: TGTGCCAGCAGCGTAGGGACACCCGATCAGCCCCAGCATTTT.

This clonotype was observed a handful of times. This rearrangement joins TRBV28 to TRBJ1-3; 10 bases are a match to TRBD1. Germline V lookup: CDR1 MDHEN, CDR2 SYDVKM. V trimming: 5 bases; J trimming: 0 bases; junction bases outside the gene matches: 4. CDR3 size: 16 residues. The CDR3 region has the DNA TGTGCCAGCAGTACGACAGGGGGCGCCTCTGGAAACACCATATATTTT. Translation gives CASSTTGGASGNTIYF.

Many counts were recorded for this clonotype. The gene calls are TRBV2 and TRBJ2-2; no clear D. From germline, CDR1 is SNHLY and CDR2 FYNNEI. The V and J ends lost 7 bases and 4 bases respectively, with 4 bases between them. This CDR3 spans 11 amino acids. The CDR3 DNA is TGTGCCAGCATGGCCACCGGGGAGCTGTTTTTT. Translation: CASMATGELFF.

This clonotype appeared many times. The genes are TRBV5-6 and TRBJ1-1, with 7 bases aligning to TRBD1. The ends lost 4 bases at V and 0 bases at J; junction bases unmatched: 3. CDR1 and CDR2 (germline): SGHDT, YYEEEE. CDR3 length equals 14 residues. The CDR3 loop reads CASSVQGMNTEAFF. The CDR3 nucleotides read TGTGCCAGCAGCGTACAGGGGATGAACACTGAAGCTTTCTTT.

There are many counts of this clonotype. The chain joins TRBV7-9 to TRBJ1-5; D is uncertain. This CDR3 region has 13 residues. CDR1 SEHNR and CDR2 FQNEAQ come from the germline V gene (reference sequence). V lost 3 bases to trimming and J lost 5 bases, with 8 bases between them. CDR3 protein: CASSLTRDQPQHF. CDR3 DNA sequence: TGTGCCAGCAGCTTGACGCGGGATCAGCCCCAGCATTTT. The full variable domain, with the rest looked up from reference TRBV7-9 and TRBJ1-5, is DTGVSQNPRHKITKRGQNVTFRCDPISEHNRLYWYRQTLGQGPEFLTYFQNEAQLEKSRLLSDRFSAERPKGSFSTLEIQRTEQGDSAMYLCASSLTRDQPQHFGDGTRLSIL.

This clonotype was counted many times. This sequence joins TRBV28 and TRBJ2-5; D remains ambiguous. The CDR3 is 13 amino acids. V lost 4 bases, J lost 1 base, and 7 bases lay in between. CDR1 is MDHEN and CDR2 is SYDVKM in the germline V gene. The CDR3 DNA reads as TGTGCCAGCAGTTCTGGGTTCCAAGAGACCCAGTACTTC. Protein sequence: CASSSGFQETQYF.

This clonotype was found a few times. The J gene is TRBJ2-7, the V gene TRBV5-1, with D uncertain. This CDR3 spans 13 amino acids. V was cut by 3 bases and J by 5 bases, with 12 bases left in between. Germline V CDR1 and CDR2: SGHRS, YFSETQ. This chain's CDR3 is CASSSGTFNEQYF. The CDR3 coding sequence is TGCGCCAGCAGCTCCGGTACATTTAACGAGCAGTACTTC.

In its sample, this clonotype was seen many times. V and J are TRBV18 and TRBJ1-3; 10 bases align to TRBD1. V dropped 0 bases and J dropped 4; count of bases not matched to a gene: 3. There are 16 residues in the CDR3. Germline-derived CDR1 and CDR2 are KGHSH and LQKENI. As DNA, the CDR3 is TGTGCCAGCTCACCACCGGGACAGGGGTACGGAAACACCATATATTTT. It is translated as CASSPPGQGYGNTIYF.

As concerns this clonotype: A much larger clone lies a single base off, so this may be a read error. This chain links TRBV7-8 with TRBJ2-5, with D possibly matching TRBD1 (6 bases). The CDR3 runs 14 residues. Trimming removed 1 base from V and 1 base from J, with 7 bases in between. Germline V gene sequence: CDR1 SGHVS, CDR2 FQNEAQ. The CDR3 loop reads CASSLVQGQETQYF. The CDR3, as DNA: TGTGCCAGCAGCTTAGTACAGGGCCAAGAGACCCAGTACTTC. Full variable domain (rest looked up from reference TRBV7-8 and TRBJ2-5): GAGVSQSPRYKVAKRGQDVALRCDPISGHVSLFWYQQALGQGPEFLTYFQNEAQLDKSGLPSDRFFAERPEGSVSTLKIQRTQQEDSAVYLCASSLVQGQETQYFGPGTRLLVL.

CDR3 sequence (DNA): TGCGCCAGCAGCGCGGTGGTTCGGCCTGGAAACACCATATATTTT. Translating it yields CASSAVVRPGNTIYF. The V and J genes are TRBV10-2 and TRBJ1-3, with D hard to call. V shed 6 bases and J shed 2 bases, with 14 bases lying between them. From germline, CDR1 is WSHSY and CDR2 SAAADI. There are 15 residues in the CDR3.

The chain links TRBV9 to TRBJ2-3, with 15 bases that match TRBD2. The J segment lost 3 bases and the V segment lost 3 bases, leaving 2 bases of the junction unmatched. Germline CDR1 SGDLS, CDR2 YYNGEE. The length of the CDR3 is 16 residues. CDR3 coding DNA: TGTGCCAGCAGCGCAGGGACTAGCGGGGGGACAGATACGCAGTATTTT. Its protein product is CASSAGTSGGTDTQYF.

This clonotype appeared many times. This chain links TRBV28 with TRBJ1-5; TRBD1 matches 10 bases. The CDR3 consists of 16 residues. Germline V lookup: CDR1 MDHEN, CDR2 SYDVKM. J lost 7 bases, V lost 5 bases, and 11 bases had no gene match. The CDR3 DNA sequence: TGTGCCAGCAGTCCTCCGGGACAGGGGTTCAGCCAGCCCCAGCATTTT. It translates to CASSPPGQGFSQPQHF.

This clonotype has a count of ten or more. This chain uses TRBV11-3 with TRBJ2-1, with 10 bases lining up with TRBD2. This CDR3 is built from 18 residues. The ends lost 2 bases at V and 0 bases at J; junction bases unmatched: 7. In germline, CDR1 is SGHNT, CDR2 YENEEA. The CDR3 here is CASSLRTSGQSSYNEQFF. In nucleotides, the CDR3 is TGTGCCAGCAGCTTACGGACTAGCGGTCAGAGCTCCTACAATGAGCAGTTCTTC.

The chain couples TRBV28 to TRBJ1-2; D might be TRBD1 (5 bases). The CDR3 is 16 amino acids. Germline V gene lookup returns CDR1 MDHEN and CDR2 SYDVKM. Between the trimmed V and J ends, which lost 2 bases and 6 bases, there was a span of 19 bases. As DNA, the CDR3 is TGTGCCAGCAGTTTAGCTCGGGGCACGCTGAGCGATGGCTACACCTTC. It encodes CASSLARGTLSDGYTF.

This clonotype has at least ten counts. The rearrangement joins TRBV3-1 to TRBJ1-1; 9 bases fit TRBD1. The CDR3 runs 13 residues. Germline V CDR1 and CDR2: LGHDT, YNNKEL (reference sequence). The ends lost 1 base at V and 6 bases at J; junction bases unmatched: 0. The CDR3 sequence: CASSQGTGAEAFF. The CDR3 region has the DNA TGTGCCAGCAGCCAAGGGACAGGGGCTGAAGCTTTCTTT.

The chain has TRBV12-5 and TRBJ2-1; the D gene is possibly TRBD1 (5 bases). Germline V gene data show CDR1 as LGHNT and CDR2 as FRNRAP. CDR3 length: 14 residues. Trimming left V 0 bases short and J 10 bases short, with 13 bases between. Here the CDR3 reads CASGLVDRSNEQFF. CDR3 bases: TGTGCTAGTGGTTTGGTAGACAGAAGTAACGAGCAGTTCTTC.

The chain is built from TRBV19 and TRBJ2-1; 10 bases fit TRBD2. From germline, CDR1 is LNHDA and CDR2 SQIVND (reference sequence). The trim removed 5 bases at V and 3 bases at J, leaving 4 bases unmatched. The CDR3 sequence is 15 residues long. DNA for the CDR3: TGTGCCAGTAGTTTTGGACTAGCGGTCTACAATGAGCAGTTCTTC. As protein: CASSFGLAVYNEQFF.

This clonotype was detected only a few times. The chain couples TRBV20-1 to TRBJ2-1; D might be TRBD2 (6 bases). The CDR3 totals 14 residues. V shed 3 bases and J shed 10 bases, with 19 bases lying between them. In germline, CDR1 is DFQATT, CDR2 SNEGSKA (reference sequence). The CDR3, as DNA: TGCAGTGCTAGTACGAAGGGGAGCGGAGGGGAGCAGTTCTTC. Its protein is CSASTKGSGGEQFF.

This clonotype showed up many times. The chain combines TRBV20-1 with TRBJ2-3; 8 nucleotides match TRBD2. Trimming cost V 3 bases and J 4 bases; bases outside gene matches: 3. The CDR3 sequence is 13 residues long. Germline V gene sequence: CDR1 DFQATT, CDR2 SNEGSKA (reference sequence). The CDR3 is CSASGGAADTQYF. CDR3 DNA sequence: TGCAGTGCTAGCGGGGGGGCCGCAGATACGCAGTATTTT.

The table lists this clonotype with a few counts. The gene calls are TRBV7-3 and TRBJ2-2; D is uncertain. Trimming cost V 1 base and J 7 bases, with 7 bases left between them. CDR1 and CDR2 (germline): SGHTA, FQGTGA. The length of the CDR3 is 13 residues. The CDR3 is CASSLNSVGELFF. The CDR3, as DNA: TGTGCCAGCAGCTTAAATAGTGTCGGGGAGCTGTTTTTT.

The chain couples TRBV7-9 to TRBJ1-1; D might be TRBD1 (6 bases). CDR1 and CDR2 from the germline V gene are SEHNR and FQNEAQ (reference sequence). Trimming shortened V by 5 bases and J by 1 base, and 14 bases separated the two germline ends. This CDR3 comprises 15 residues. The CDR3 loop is CASSDALRGNTEAFF. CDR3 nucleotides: TGTGCCAGCAGCGACGCCCTCAGGGGGAACACTGAAGCTTTCTTT.

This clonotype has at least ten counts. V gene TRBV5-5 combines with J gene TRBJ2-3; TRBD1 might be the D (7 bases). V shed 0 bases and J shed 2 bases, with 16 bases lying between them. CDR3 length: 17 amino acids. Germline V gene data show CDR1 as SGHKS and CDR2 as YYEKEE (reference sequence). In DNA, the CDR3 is TGTGCCAGCAGCTTGGTGCGGCGGGGACAGAACACAGATACGCAGTATTTT. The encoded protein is CASSLVRRGQNTDTQYF.

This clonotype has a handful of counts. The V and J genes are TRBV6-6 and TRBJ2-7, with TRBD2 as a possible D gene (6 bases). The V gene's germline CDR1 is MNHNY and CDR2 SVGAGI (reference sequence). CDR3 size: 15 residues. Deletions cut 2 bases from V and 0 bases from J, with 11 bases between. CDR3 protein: CASSYRDGSSYEQYV. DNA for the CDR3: TGTGCCAGCAGTTACCGGGACGGGAGCTCCTACGAGCAGTACGTC.

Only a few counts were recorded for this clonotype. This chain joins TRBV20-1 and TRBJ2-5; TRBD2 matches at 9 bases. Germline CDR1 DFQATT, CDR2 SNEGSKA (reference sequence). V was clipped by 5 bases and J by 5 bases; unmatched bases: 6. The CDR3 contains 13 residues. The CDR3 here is CSAASGVGETQYF. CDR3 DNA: TGCAGTGCTGCTAGCGGGGTCGGGGAGACCCAGTACTTC.

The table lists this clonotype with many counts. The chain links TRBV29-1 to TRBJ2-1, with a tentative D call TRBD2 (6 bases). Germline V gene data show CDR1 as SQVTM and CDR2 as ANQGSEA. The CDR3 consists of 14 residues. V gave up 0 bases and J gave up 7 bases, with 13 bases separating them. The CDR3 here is CSVEDSAGRNEQFF. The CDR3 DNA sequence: TGCAGCGTTGAAGATTCGGCCGGGAGAAATGAGCAGTTCTTC.